The T cell receptor beta chain under discussion was sequenced for a study of CXCR3-negative and CXCR3-positive naive CD8 T cells. The study made its TRB cDNA libraries by 5' RACE, adding UMI labels. From its re-call of the 5' RACE reads, TCRdb lists each CDR3 protein once, without DNA. The table counts about 24,000 distinct CDR3 sequences; roughly 4% lies in the top ten. Germline V gives CDR1 SQVTM, CDR2 ANQGSEA. CDR3 length: 11 residues. The sample taken for sequencing was naive CXCR3- CD8+ T cells from blood. As to subset: CD45RO-CCR7+CD27+CD95- naive CD8+ T cells lacking CXCR3 (TNR3-). The sequence derives from a human donor in good health. Some clones in this sample may be carry-over from other donors' samples. This chain uses TRBV29-1 with TRBJ2-3. The CDR3 region is CSVGLADTQYF.